Listed below are T cell receptor beta chains from one sample, sequenced in a study of control samples from healthy donors and cancer patients. Repertoires were generated with immunoSEQ multiplex PCR, while TCRdb's copy carries only in-frame clones and drops some. The sample carries around 190,000 clones, around 91% recorded once. Sequences were obtained from blood. These receptor sequences come from a woman in her fifties or sixties in good health. Each CDR3 is given with its conserved first and last residue. Fields, in order: clone size, D gene, J gene, V gene, CDR3 protein, CDR3 DNA. The D gene is left open where the match is weak. Not every row has a clone size; where given, it reads once, few, many or a size class.

clone size: once; D gene: TRBD1; J gene: TRBJ1-2; V gene: TRBV27; CDR3 protein: CASSLNNRDRSRVHTF; CDR3 DNA: TGTGCCAGCAGTTTAAACAATCGGGACAGGAGTAGAGTCCACACCTTC
clone size: .; D gene: .; J gene: TRBJ1-3; V gene: TRBV7-2; CDR3 protein: CASSLESVWGNTIYF; CDR3 DNA: TGTGCCAGCAGCTTAGAATCGGTCTGGGGAAACACCATATATTTT
clone size: .; D gene: TRBD2; J gene: TRBJ2-7; V gene: TRBV3-1/TRBV3-2; CDR3 protein: CASSKLAGGPYEQYF; CDR3 DNA: TGTGCCAGCAGCAAACTAGCGGGGGGGCCTTACGAGCAGTACTTC
clone size: .; D gene: TRBD2; J gene: TRBJ2-1; V gene: TRBV19; CDR3 protein: CASSLGLAGASSYNEQFF; CDR3 DNA: TGTGCCAGTAGTCTGGGACTAGCGGGGGCTAGCTCCTACAATGAGCAGTTCTTC
clone size: .; D gene: .; J gene: TRBJ2-2; V gene: TRBV15; CDR3 protein: CATSRDIDTRGELFF; CDR3 DNA: TGTGCCACCAGCAGAGATATCGACACACGGGGGGAGCTGTTTTTT
clone size: .; D gene: TRBD1; J gene: TRBJ1-5; V gene: TRBV2; CDR3 protein: CASWTGGSGNQPQHF; CDR3 DNA: TGTGCCAGCTGGACAGGGGGCTCGGGCAATCAGCCCCAGCATTTT
clone size: few; D gene: .; J gene: TRBJ1-1; V gene: TRBV5-1; CDR3 protein: CASSTTDKNTPLSTEAFF; CDR3 DNA: TGCGCCAGTAGTACCACGGATAAGAACACCCCGTTGAGCACTGAAGCTTTCTTT
clone size: few; D gene: .; J gene: TRBJ2-2; V gene: TRBV5-5; CDR3 protein: CASSLNPAGAPSGELFF; CDR3 DNA: TGTGCCAGCAGCTTGAATCCCGCAGGGGCCCCCTCCGGGGAGCTGTTTTTT
clone size: .; D gene: TRBD1; J gene: TRBJ1-1; V gene: TRBV19; CDR3 protein: CASSLGTGDEAFF; CDR3 DNA: TGTGCCAGTAGCCTCGGGACAGGGGACGAAGCTTTCTTT
clone size: .; D gene: .; J gene: TRBJ1-4; V gene: TRBV7-9; CDR3 protein: CASSLTGGVVGKLFF; CDR3 DNA: TGTGCCAGCAGCCTAACGGGTGGCGTCGTCGGGAAACTGTTTTTT
clone size: .; D gene: .; J gene: TRBJ1-2; V gene: TRBV11-2; CDR3 protein: CASSLVSGQGGYTF; CDR3 DNA: TGTGCCAGCAGCTTAGTTTCGGGGCAGGGTGGCTACACCTTC
clone size: .; D gene: .; J gene: TRBJ1-5; V gene: TRBV7-3; CDR3 protein: CASSYNRGRGNQPQHF; CDR3 DNA: TGTGCCAGCAGCTATAACCGGGGGCGGGGGAATCAGCCCCAGCATTTT
clone size: .; D gene: .; J gene: TRBJ1-1; V gene: TRBV9; CDR3 protein: CASSVGGDTEAFF; CDR3 DNA: TGTGCCAGCAGCGTAGGGGGGGACACTGAAGCTTTCTTT
clone size: .; D gene: .; J gene: TRBJ2-5; V gene: TRBV28; CDR3 protein: CASSLARAQETQYF; CDR3 DNA: TGTGCCAGCAGTTTAGCCCGAGCACAAGAGACCCAGTACTTC
clone size: .; D gene: .; J gene: TRBJ2-7; V gene: TRBV5-1; CDR3 protein: CASSLEQIYEQYF; CDR3 DNA: TGCGCCAGCAGCTTGGAACAGATCTACGAGCAGTACTTC
clone size: .; D gene: .; J gene: TRBJ1-5; V gene: TRBV10-3; CDR3 protein: CAISVAGYNQPQHF; CDR3 DNA: TGTGCCATCAGTGTGGCCGGATACAATCAGCCCCAGCATTTT
clone size: .; D gene: TRBD2; J gene: TRBJ2-1; V gene: TRBV5-1; CDR3 protein: CASSLSWTSGGYLEQFF; CDR3 DNA: TGCGCCAGCAGCTTGAGTTGGACTAGCGGAGGCTATCTAGAGCAGTTCTTC
clone size: .; D gene: TRBD1; J gene: TRBJ1-1; V gene: TRBV19; CDR3 protein: CASRDSQVNTEAFF; CDR3 DNA: TGTGCCAGCCGGGACAGCCAGGTGAACACTGAAGCTTTCTTT
clone size: .; D gene: .; J gene: TRBJ1-2; V gene: TRBV30; CDR3 protein: CAWSSGGYTSYTF; CDR3 DNA: TGTGCCTGGAGTTCTGGAGGATACACCAGCTACACCTTC
clone size: .; D gene: TRBD1; J gene: TRBJ2-7; V gene: TRBV7-2; CDR3 protein: CASSLDRDRAYEQYF; CDR3 DNA: TGTGCCAGCAGCTTAGACCGGGACAGAGCCTACGAGCAGTACTTC
clone size: .; D gene: .; J gene: TRBJ2-1; V gene: TRBV27; CDR3 protein: CASSQDGTESLGEQFF; CDR3 DNA: TGTGCCAGCAGTCAAGACGGGACGGAAAGCCTGGGTGAGCAGTTCTTC
clone size: .; D gene: .; J gene: TRBJ2-7; V gene: TRBV7-2; CDR3 protein: CASSLSRTDYYEQYF; CDR3 DNA: TGTGCCAGCAGCTTATCCCGGACAGATTATTACGAGCAGTACTTC
clone size: .; D gene: .; J gene: TRBJ1-2; V gene: TRBV30; CDR3 protein: CAGTKGGTGGGYTF; CDR3 DNA: TGTGCCGGGACTAAGGGGGGGACCGGGGGTGGCTACACCTTC
clone size: .; D gene: .; J gene: TRBJ2-3; V gene: TRBV3-1/TRBV3-2; CDR3 protein: CASSLVRTDTQYF; CDR3 DNA: TGTGCCAGCAGTCTAGTCCGCACAGATACGCAGTATTTT
clone size: .; D gene: .; J gene: TRBJ1-6; V gene: TRBV4-3; CDR3 protein: CASSQEGDSPLHF; CDR3 DNA: TGCGCCAGCAGCCAAGAGGGAGATTCACCCCTCCACTTT
clone size: .; D gene: .; J gene: TRBJ1-5; V gene: TRBV7-2; CDR3 protein: CASTLSSGSNQPQHF; CDR3 DNA: TGTGCCAGCACCCTTAGCAGTGGTAGCAATCAGCCCCAGCATTTT
clone size: .; D gene: .; J gene: TRBJ1-4; V gene: TRBV5-4; CDR3 protein: CASSPSGAANEKLFF; CDR3 DNA: TGTGCCAGCAGCCCCTCAGGGGCAGCTAATGAAAAACTGTTTTTT
clone size: .; D gene: .; J gene: TRBJ2-7; V gene: TRBV28; CDR3 protein: CASSTFAGAFYEQYF; CDR3 DNA: TGTGCCAGCAGCACCTTTGCAGGGGCCTTCTACGAGCAGTACTTC
clone size: few; D gene: TRBD1; J gene: TRBJ1-5; V gene: TRBV2; CDR3 protein: CASTGDRGGGNQPQHF; CDR3 DNA: TGTGCCAGCACCGGGGACAGGGGGGGAGGCAATCAGCCCCAGCATTTT
clone size: .; D gene: TRBD1; J gene: TRBJ1-5; V gene: TRBV28; CDR3 protein: CASRPYRGLRNQPQHF; CDR3 DNA: TGTGCCAGTCGACCCTACAGGGGGCTTAGGAATCAGCCCCAGCATTTT
clone size: .; D gene: .; J gene: TRBJ1-5; V gene: TRBV7-9; CDR3 protein: CASSLASNQPQHF; CDR3 DNA: TGTGCCAGCAGCTTAGCTAGCAATCAGCCCCAGCATTTT
clone size: few; D gene: .; J gene: TRBJ1-5; V gene: TRBV18; CDR3 protein: CASSPQAVGNQPQHF; CDR3 DNA: TGTGCCAGCTCACCTCAAGCAGTGGGGAATCAGCCCCAGCATTTT
clone size: .; D gene: .; J gene: TRBJ2-3; V gene: TRBV27; CDR3 protein: CASSSPSGLSTDTQYF; CDR3 DNA: TGTGCCAGCAGCTCCCCCTCTGGACTCAGCACAGATACGCAGTATTTT
clone size: once; D gene: TRBD2; J gene: TRBJ2-1; V gene: TRBV15; CDR3 protein: CATSRDLSGMGNEQFF; CDR3 DNA: TGTGCCACCAGCAGAGATCTCAGCGGGATGGGCAATGAGCAGTTCTTC
clone size: .; D gene: TRBD2; J gene: TRBJ2-3; V gene: TRBV19; CDR3 protein: CASSKLLAGVVTDTQYF; CDR3 DNA: TGTGCCAGTAGTAAATTACTAGCGGGAGTTGTCACAGATACGCAGTATTTT
clone size: .; D gene: .; J gene: TRBJ1-3; V gene: TRBV19; CDR3 protein: CASSTRDAGNTIYF; CDR3 DNA: TGTGCCAGTAGTACCAGGGACGCTGGAAACACCATATATTTT
clone size: .; D gene: TRBD2; J gene: TRBJ2-7; V gene: TRBV27; CDR3 protein: CASRLARSSYEQYF; CDR3 DNA: TGTGCCAGCAGACTAGCGCGTAGCTCCTACGAGCAGTACTTC
clone size: .; D gene: .; J gene: TRBJ2-2; V gene: TRBV11-2; CDR3 protein: CASSWSWPGELFF; CDR3 DNA: TGTGCCAGCAGTTGGTCTTGGCCCGGGGAGCTGTTTTTT
clone size: .; D gene: .; J gene: TRBJ1-1; V gene: TRBV5-6; CDR3 protein: CASSSGLGAFF; CDR3 DNA: TGTGCCAGCAGCTCGGGGCTTGGAGCTTTCTTT
clone size: .; D gene: .; J gene: TRBJ1-5; V gene: TRBV7-9; CDR3 protein: CASSTGGQPQHF; CDR3 DNA: TGTGCCAGCAGTACGGGTGGTCAGCCCCAGCATTTT
clone size: .; D gene: TRBD1; J gene: TRBJ2-7; V gene: TRBV6-4; CDR3 protein: CASSPGQAAGEQYF; CDR3 DNA: TGTGCCAGCAGTCCGGGACAGGCCGCGGGTGAGCAGTACTTC
clone size: .; D gene: .; J gene: TRBJ2-7; V gene: TRBV11-2; CDR3 protein: CASSLVVSTTYEQYF; CDR3 DNA: TGTGCCAGCAGCTTAGTCGTCAGTACAACCTACGAGCAGTACTTC
clone size: .; D gene: .; J gene: TRBJ1-2; V gene: TRBV7-9; CDR3 protein: CASSSLRSNYGYTF; CDR3 DNA: TGTGCCAGCAGCTCGCTCAGGTCGAACTATGGCTACACCTTC
clone size: once; D gene: .; J gene: TRBJ2-1; V gene: TRBV9; CDR3 protein: CASSVGGRGRTNEQFF; CDR3 DNA: TGTGCCAGCAGCGTAGGGGGGCGGGGGAGAACTAATGAGCAGTTCTTC
clone size: .; D gene: .; J gene: TRBJ2-2; V gene: TRBV6-6; CDR3 protein: CASSYQDTTTGELFF; CDR3 DNA: TGTGCCAGCAGTTACCAGGACACGACCACCGGGGAGCTGTTTTTT
clone size: once; D gene: TRBD1; J gene: TRBJ1-6; V gene: TRBV4-3; CDR3 protein: CASSLGQGFNSPLHF; CDR3 DNA: TGCGCCAGCAGCCTCGGACAGGGCTTTAATTCACCCCTCCACTTT
clone size: once; D gene: .; J gene: TRBJ2-3; V gene: TRBV27; CDR3 protein: CASSLKGLGTDTQYF; CDR3 DNA: TGTGCCAGCAGTTTAAAGGGCCTCGGCACAGATACGCAGTATTTT
clone size: .; D gene: .; J gene: TRBJ1-6; V gene: TRBV19; CDR3 protein: CASTYTGNYNSPLHF; CDR3 DNA: TGTGCCAGTACCTACACGGGGAACTATAATTCACCCCTCCACTTT
clone size: .; D gene: TRBD1; J gene: TRBJ2-1; V gene: TRBV4-2; CDR3 protein: CASSRAAGGMGEQFF; CDR3 DNA: TGTGCCAGCAGCAGGGCGGCAGGGGGCATGGGTGAGCAGTTCTTC
clone size: .; D gene: TRBD2; J gene: TRBJ2-7; V gene: TRBV28; CDR3 protein: CASKGLAGPGEQYF; CDR3 DNA: TGTGCCAGCAAGGGACTAGCGGGACCTGGAGAGCAGTACTTC
clone size: .; D gene: .; J gene: TRBJ1-6; V gene: TRBV30; CDR3 protein: CAWTQTLGGGLSSYNSPLHF; CDR3 DNA: TGTGCCTGGACCCAGACGCTAGGAGGGGGGTTGAGCTCCTATAATTCACCCCTCCACTTT
clone size: .; D gene: TRBD2; J gene: TRBJ2-1; V gene: TRBV14; CDR3 protein: CASSLRWTSGSNEQFF; CDR3 DNA: TGTGCCAGCAGCCTCCGGTGGACTAGCGGGTCTAATGAGCAGTTCTTC
clone size: .; D gene: .; J gene: TRBJ2-3; V gene: TRBV4-3; CDR3 protein: CASSQEQGPTDTQYF; CDR3 DNA: TGCGCCAGCAGCCAAGAACAGGGTCCCACAGATACGCAGTATTTT